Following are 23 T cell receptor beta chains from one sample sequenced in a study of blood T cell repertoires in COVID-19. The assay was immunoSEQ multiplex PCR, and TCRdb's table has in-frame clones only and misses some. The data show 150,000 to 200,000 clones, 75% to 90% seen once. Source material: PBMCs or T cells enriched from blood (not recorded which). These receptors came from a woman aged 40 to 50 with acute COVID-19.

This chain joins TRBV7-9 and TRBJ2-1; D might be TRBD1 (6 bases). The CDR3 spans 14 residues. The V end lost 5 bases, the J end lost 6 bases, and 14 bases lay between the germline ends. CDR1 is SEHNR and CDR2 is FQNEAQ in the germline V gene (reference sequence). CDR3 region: CASSVPMGANEQFF. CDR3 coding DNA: TGTGCCAGCAGCGTACCTATGGGGGCCAATGAGCAGTTCTTC.

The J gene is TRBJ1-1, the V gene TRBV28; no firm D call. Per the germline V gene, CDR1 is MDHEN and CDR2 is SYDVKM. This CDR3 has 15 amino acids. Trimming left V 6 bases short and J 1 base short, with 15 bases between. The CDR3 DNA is TGTGCCAGCAGCACCGCCGGGGTGAGGAACACTGAAGCTTTCTTT. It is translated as CASSTAGVRNTEAFF. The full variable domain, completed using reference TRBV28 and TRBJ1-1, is DVKVTQSSRYLVKRTGEKVFLECVQDMDHENMFWYRQDPGLGLRLIYFSYDVKMKEKGDIPEGYSVSREKKERFSLILESASTNQTSMYLCASSTAGVRNTEAFFGQGTRLTVV.

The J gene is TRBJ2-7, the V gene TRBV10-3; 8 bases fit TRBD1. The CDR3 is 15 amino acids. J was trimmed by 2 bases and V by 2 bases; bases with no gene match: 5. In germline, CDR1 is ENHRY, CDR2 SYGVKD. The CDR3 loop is CAISEDSQGAYEQYF. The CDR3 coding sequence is TGTGCCATCAGTGAGGATTCACAGGGGGCCTACGAGCAGTACTTC.

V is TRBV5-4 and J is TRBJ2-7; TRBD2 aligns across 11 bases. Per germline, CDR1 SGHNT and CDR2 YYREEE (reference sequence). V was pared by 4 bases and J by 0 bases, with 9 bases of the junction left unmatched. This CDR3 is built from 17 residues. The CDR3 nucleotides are TGTGCCAGCAGCGACGGACTAGCGGGCCAGAGCTCCTACGAGCAGTACTTC. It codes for CASSDGLAGQSSYEQYF.

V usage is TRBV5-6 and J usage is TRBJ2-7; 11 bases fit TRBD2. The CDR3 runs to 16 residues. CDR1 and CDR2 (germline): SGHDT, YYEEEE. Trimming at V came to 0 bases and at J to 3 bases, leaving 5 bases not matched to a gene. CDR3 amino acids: CASSLGLAGSFYEQYF. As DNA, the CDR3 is TGTGCCAGCAGCTTGGGACTAGCGGGAAGCTTCTACGAGCAGTACTTC. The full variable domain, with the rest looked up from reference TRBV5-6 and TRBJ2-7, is DAGVTQSPTHLIKTRGQQVTLRCSPKSGHDTVSWYQQALGQGPQFIFQYYEEEERQRGNFPDRFSGHQFPNYSSELNVNALLLGDSALYLCASSLGLAGSFYEQYFGPGTRLTVT.

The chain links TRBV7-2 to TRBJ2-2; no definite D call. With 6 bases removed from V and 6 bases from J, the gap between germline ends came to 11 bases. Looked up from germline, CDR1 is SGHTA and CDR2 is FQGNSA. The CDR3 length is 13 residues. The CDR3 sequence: CASSTLVAGELFF. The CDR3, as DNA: TGTGCCAGCAGTACCCTTGTAGCCGGGGAGCTGTTTTTT.

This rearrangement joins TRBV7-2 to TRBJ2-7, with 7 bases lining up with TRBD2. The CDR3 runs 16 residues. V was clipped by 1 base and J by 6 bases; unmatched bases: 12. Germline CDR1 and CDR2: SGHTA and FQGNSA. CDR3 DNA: TGTGCCAGCAGCTTAGGCGGGAGACTAGTGATCGGCGAGCAGTACTTC. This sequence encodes CASSLGGRLVIGEQYF. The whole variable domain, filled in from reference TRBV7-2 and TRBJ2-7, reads GAGVSQSPSNKVTEKGKDVELRCDPISGHTALYWYRQSLGQGLEFLIYFQGNSAPDKSGLPSDRFSAERTGGSVSTLTIQRTQQEDSAVYLCASSLGGRLVIGEQYFGPGTRLTVT.

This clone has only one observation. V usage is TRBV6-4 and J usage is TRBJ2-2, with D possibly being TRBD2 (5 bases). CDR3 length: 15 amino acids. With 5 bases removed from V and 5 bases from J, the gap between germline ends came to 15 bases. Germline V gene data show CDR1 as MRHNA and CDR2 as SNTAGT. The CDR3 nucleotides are TGTGCCAGCAGTCCTGAGGGCCAGAGTACCGGGGAGCTGTTTTTT. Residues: CASSPEGQSTGELFF.

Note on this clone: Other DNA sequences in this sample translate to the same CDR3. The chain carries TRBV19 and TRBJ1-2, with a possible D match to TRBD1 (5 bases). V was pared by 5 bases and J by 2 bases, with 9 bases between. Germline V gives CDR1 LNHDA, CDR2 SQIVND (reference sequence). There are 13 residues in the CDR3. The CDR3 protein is CASSPGLNYGYTF. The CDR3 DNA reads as TGTGCCAGTAGTCCAGGGCTCAACTATGGCTACACCTTC.

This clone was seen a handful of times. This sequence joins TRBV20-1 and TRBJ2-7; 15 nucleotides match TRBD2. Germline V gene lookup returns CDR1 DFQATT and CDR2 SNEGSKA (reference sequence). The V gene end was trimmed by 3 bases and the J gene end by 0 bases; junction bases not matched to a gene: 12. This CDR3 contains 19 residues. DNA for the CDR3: TGCAGTGCTAGTGGGGCAGGCGGACTAGCGGGGGGGAGCTCCTACGAGCAGTACTTC. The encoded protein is CSASGAGGLAGGSSYEQYF.

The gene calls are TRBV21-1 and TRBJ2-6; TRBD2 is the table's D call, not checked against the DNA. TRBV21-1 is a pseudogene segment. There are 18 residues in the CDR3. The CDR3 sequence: CASSFRLAGNSGANVLTF. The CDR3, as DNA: TGTGCCAGCAGCTTCCGACTAGCGGGAAACTCTGGGGCCAACGTCCTGACTTTC.

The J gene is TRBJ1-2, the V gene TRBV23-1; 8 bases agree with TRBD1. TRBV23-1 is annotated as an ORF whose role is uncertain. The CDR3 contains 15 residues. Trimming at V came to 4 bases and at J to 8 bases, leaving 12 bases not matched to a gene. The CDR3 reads CASSPQDRASIGYTF. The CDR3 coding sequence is TGCGCCAGCAGTCCACAGGACAGGGCAAGTATCGGCTACACCTTC.

DNA of the CDR3: TGTGCCAGTCAGGGACTACTAGCGGGACACACAGATACGCAGTATTTT. Translated, it gives CASQGLLAGHTDTQYF. The chain has TRBV19 and TRBJ2-3; 10 bases line up with TRBD2. V shed 8 bases, J shed 2 bases, and the junction held 10 bases outside the gene matches. Germline V gives CDR1 LNHDA, CDR2 SQIVND (reference sequence). The CDR3 consists of 16 residues.

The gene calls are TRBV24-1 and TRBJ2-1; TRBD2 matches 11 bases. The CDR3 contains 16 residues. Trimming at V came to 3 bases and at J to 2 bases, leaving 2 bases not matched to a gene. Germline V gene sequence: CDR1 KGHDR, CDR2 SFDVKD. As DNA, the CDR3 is TGTGCCACCAGTGATGGACTAGCGGGTACCTACAATGAGCAGTTCTTC. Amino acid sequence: CATSDGLAGTYNEQFF.

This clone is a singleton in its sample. CDR3 coding DNA: TGCGCCAGCAGCTTGTCTAGCGGGAGGATAGATACGCAGTATTTT. It encodes CASSLSSGRIDTQYF. The chain recombines TRBV5-1 with TRBJ2-3; 11 bases fit TRBD2. Per the germline V gene, CDR1 is SGHRS and CDR2 is YFSETQ. The CDR3 is 15 residues long. The V gene end was trimmed by 1 base and the J gene end by 5 bases; junction bases not matched to a gene: 3. Full variable domain (outside the CDR3, taken from reference TRBV5-1 and TRBJ2-3): KAGVTQTPRYLIKTRGQQVTLSCSPISGHRSVSWYQQTPGQGLQFLFEYFSETQRNKGNFPGRFSGRQFSNSRSEMNVSTLELGDSALYLCASSLSSGRIDTQYFGPGTRLTVL.

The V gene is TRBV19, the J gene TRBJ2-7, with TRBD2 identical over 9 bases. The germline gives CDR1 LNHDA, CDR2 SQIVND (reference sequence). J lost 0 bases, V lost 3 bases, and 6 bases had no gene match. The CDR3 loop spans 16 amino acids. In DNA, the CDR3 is TGTGCCAGTAGTATTTCAGCGGGGGGCCTCTCCTACGAGCAGTACTTC. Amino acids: CASSISAGGLSYEQYF.

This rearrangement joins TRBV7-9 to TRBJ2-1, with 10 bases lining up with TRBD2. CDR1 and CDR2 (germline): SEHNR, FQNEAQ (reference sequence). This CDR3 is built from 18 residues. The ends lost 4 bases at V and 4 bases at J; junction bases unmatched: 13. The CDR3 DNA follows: TGTGCCAGCAGCTACGCAAGCGGGGGGGCTGTGACTTACAATGAGCAGTTCTTC. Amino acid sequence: CASSYASGGAVTYNEQFF.

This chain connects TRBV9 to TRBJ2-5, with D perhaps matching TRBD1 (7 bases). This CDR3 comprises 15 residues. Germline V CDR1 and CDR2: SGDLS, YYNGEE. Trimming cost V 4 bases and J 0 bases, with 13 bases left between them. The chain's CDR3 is CASSPTGRYQETQYF. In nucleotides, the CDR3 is TGTGCCAGCAGCCCGACAGGGAGGTACCAAGAGACCCAGTACTTC.

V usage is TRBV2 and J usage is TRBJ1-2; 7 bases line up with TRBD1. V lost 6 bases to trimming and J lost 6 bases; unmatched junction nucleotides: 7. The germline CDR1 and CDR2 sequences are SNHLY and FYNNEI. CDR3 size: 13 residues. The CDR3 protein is CASRATGNNGYTF. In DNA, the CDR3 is TGTGCCAGCAGAGCGACAGGGAACAATGGCTACACCTTC.

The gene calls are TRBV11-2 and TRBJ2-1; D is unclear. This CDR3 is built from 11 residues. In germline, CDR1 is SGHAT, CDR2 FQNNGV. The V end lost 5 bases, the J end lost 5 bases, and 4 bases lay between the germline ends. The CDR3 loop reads CASSRNNEQFF. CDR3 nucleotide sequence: TGTGCCAGCAGCCGTAACAATGAGCAGTTCTTC.

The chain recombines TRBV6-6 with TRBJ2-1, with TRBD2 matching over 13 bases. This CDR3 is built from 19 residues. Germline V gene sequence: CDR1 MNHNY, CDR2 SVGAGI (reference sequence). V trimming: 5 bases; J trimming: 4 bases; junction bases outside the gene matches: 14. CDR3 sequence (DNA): TGTGCCAGCAGTCCGTTCGGGACTAGCGGGGTTCTAGGGTACAATGAGCAGTTCTTC. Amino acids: CASSPFGTSGVLGYNEQFF.

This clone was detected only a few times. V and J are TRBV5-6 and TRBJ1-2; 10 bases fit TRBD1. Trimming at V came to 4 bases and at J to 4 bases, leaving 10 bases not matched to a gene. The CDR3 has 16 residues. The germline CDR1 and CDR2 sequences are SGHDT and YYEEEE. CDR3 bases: TGTGCCAGCAGCGGGGGACAGGGGATTTATAGCTATGGCTACACCTTC. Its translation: CASSGGQGIYSYGYTF. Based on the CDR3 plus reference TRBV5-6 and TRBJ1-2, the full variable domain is DAGVTQSPTHLIKTRGQQVTLRCSPKSGHDTVSWYQQALGQGPQFIFQYYEEEERQRGNFPDRFSGHQFPNYSSELNVNALLLGDSALYLCASSGGQGIYSYGYTFGSGTRLTVV.

CDR3 residues: CASSLLQGIDTQYF. The CDR3, as DNA: TGTGCCAGCAGCTTACTTCAGGGGATAGATACGCAGTATTTT. The gene calls are TRBV11-2 and TRBJ2-3, with D maybe TRBD1 (6 bases). The germline CDR1 and CDR2 sequences are SGHAT and FQNNGV. V lost 2 bases and J lost 5, with 11 bases in between. This CDR3 is 14 amino acids long.